This T cell receptor (beta chain) comes out of a study of CD8+ T cells in alopecia areata. Study-level information: Patients in the treated group were given tofacitinib by mouth, 5 to 10 mg twice a day.

Sequencing used cDNA as its template, made by extracting RNA and reverse transcribing it. Assay: immunoSEQ multiplex PCR; the TCRdb copy retains only in-frame clones and omits some. There are 200,000 to 250,000 clones in the sample; about three fifths occur only once, and around 4.2% lies in the top ten. Trimming cost V 3 bases and J 3 bases, with 9 bases left between them. The CDR3 has 12 amino acids. Germline assignment: CDR1 GTSNPN and CDR2 SVGIG (reference sequence). This clone was picked up one time. Its antigen remains unidentified. Findings of the study overall: Scalp clonality, along with expanded CD8+ clones among the top 100, was significantly decreased by tofacitinib.

Treatment defined: oral pan-JAK inhibitor, 5-10 mg twice daily. The sequence was obtained from a human donor with alopecia areata. The gene calls are TRBV30 and TRBJ2-7, with a possible D match to TRBD1 (5 bases). The sequencing here drew on CD4+ T cells sorted from blood, taken at week 4, from a patient treated with tofacitinib. The CDR3 loop is CAWSQGGYEQYF. The DNA for the CDR3 is TGTGCCTGGAGCCAGGGCGGCTACGAGCAGTACTTC.